This T cell receptor (beta chain) is drawn from a study of lymphopenia after photon versus proton radiotherapy. Overall study results and limits: Post-nadir TCR diversity decline inversely tracked overall survival among those who died. After lymphocyte nadir, photon-treated repertoires showed oligoclonal expansion, especially CD8+ Temra. Under photons, naive T cells and diversity fell while effector/memory populations rose. Only patients who died were analyzed for survival; proton advantage is unproven.

TCRdb's table, derived via immunoSEQ multiplex PCR, lists solely in-frame clones and lacks some. Here the sample spans more than 15,000 clones, roughly 86% being singletons. From germline, CDR1 is MNHEY and CDR2 SMNVEV (reference sequence). Unmatched junction bases numbered 0, after V lost 6 bases and J lost 3 bases. The CDR3 length is 14 residues. This clone has just a few counts. Its antigen is as yet unknown. Sequenced here: peripheral blood, sampled from a patient treated with photon-based radiotherapy. The chain couples TRBV27 to TRBJ2-2; 11 nucleotides match TRBD2. The clonotype comes from a woman aged 50 to 60 with pancreatic cancer. The CDR3 is CASRLAGDTGELFF. In nucleotides, the CDR3 is TGTGCCAGCAGACTAGCGGGAGACACCGGGGAGCTGTTTTTT.